This is a list of T cell receptor beta chains from one sample in a study of regulatory T cells in long-lasting Graves disease. In TCRdb, the multiplex PCR reads were re-called with MiXCR into one record per CDR3 protein. The data show about 440,000 distinct CDR3 sequences, 14% to 15% seen once. These data were also filed under a second study, of T cells in Graves' hyperthyroidism and ophthalmopathy.

Sequenced material: peripheral blood mononuclear cells (PBMCs), taken at new diagnosis, from a patient treated with antithyroid drugs. The receptors here all came from a woman aged 25 to 39 with Graves disease. The CDR3 runs from the conserved cysteine through the conserved F or W. D genes are given only for firm matches. Clone size is stated in some rows and not others, as once, few, many or a class when expanded.

v_gene	abundance	d_gene	j_gene	CDR3aa	CDR3nt
TRBV2	NA	TRBD2	TRBJ2-3	CASSLGLAGQDTQYF	TGTGCCAGCAGCTTAGGTCTAGCGGGCCAAGATACGCAGTATTTT
TRBV28	many	NA	TRBJ2-7	CASRSGQIYEQYF	TGTGCCAGCAGGTCGGGTCAAATCTACGAGCAGTACTTC
TRBV20-1	many	TRBD2	TRBJ2-3	CSALLAGGPDTQYF	TGCAGTGCATTACTAGCGGGAGGGCCGGATACGCAGTATTTT
TRBV12-3/TRBV12-4	many	NA	TRBJ1-1	CASSFSRGEAFF	TGTGCCAGCAGTTTCTCACGGGGTGAAGCTTTCTTT
TRBV10-2	many	NA	TRBJ2-7	CASSESPTSGEQYF	TGCGCCAGCAGTGAATCACCCACTTCGGGGGAGCAGTACTTC
TRBV6-9	few	TRBD2	TRBJ2-1	CASSYSSGRGGEQFF	TGTGCCAGCAGTTACTCTAGCGGGAGGGGTGGTGAGCAGTTCTTC
TRBV6-5	few	NA	TRBJ2-1	CASSYSAKGNYNEQFF	TGTGCCAGCAGTTACTCGGCCAAGGGGAATTACAATGAGCAGTTCTTC
TRBV19	NA	TRBD2	TRBJ2-4	CASTPSGRWHIQYF	TGTGCCAGTACCCCTAGCGGGAGGTGGCACATTCAGTACTTC
TRBV20-1	few	TRBD2	TRBJ2-1	CSARGTSGLNEQFF	TGCAGTGCTAGGGGGACTAGCGGACTGAATGAGCAGTTCTTC
TRBV28	many	NA	TRBJ1-5	CASSLDGRNQPQHF	TGTGCCAGCAGTTTGGACGGACGCAATCAGCCCCAGCATTTT
TRBV9	many	NA	TRBJ2-3	CASSAPSTDTQYF	TGTGCCAGCAGCGCACCTAGCACAGATACGCAGTATTTT
TRBV6-2/TRBV6-3	few	TRBD1	TRBJ1-4	CASSESPGGAPGDEKLFF	TGTGCCAGCAGTGAAAGCCCAGGGGGCGCCCCCGGAGATGAAAAACTGTTTTTT
TRBV9	many	TRBD2	TRBJ2-7	CASSVLLAGGRLSYEQYF	TGTGCCAGCAGCGTTCTCCTAGCGGGAGGGAGGTTATCCTACGAGCAGTACTTC
TRBV19	many	TRBD1	TRBJ2-1	CASSIDGTGYNEQFF	TGTGCCAGTAGTATAGATGGGACAGGGTACAATGAGCAGTTCTTC
TRBV6-1	many	NA	TRBJ2-7	CASTKQGRHEQYF	TGTGCCAGCACCAAACAGGGGAGGCACGAGCAGTACTTC
TRBV5-1	many	NA	TRBJ2-7	CASSARLGDPPGEQYF	TGCGCCAGCAGCGCTCGGCTAGGGGACCCTCCCGGCGAGCAGTACTTC
TRBV5-1	many	NA	TRBJ2-5	CASSSPGRQETQYF	TGCGCCAGCAGCTCCCCGGGGCGGCAAGAGACCCAGTACTTC
TRBV5-4	few	TRBD1	TRBJ1-3	CASSSAGTGPGNTIYF	TGTGCCAGCAGCTCGGCCGGGACAGGGCCCGGAAACACCATATATTTT
TRBV7-2	many	NA	TRBJ2-1	CASSLAAVFRNEQFF	TGTGCCAGCAGCTTAGCGGCGGTCTTTCGGAATGAGCAGTTCTTC
TRBV18	many	NA	TRBJ1-1	CASSPRTDYTEAFF	TGTGCCAGCTCACCTCGGACAGACTACACTGAAGCTTTCTTT
TRBV20-1	NA	TRBD2	TRBJ2-1	CSATLAGASDEQFF	TGCAGTGCCACCCTAGCGGGAGCCAGCGATGAGCAGTTCTTC
TRBV9	many	NA	TRBJ2-1	CASSVDLDEQFF	TGTGCCAGCAGCGTAGACCTAGATGAGCAGTTCTTC
TRBV6-2/TRBV6-3	many	TRBD1	TRBJ1-2	CASSVIQGANYGYTF	TGTGCCAGCAGTGTTATACAGGGGGCTAACTATGGCTACACCTTC
TRBV16	few	NA	TRBJ2-1	CASSRLGVGDEQFF	TGTGCCAGCAGCCGCCTTGGCGTAGGGGATGAGCAGTTCTTC
TRBV7-2	many	NA	TRBJ1-2	CASSPLVAGNYGYTF	TGTGCCAGCAGCCCGCTTGTGGCAGGGAACTATGGCTACACCTTC
TRBV2	NA	TRBD2	TRBJ2-1	CASSVGTRSNEQFF	TGTGCCAGCAGCGTCGGGACTAGAAGCAATGAGCAGTTCTTC
TRBV4-1	NA	TRBD2	TRBJ2-7	CASSQEELAGASEQYF	TGCGCCAGCAGCCAAGAGGAGCTAGCGGGAGCCTCCGAGCAGTACTTC
TRBV29-1	NA	NA	TRBJ1-2	CSVEVPPTGKFYYGYTF	TGCAGCGTTGAAGTCCCTCCGACAGGAAAGTTCTACTATGGCTACACCTTC
TRBV10-3	few	NA	TRBJ2-1	CAISRDFRDEQFF	TGTGCCATCAGCCGGGACTTCAGGGATGAGCAGTTCTTC
TRBV12-3/TRBV12-4	many	NA	TRBJ1-1	CASSFSLATEAFF	TGTGCCAGCAGTTTTAGTTTGGCGACTGAAGCTTTCTTT
TRBV12-3/TRBV12-4	once	TRBD2	TRBJ2-5	CASSSPPVGGTDQETQYF	TGTGCCAGCAGCTCACCACCCGTCGGGGGGACCGACCAAGAGACCCAGTACTTC
TRBV30	many	NA	TRBJ2-2	CAWSVLGSYTGELFF	TGTGCCTGGAGTGTACTAGGCAGTTACACCGGGGAGCTGTTTTTT
TRBV20-1	many	NA	TRBJ2-7	CSATRDPREQYF	TGCAGTGCGACCCGGGACCCCAGGGAGCAGTACTTC
TRBV5-1	many	NA	TRBJ2-7	CASFEADPYEQYF	TGCGCCAGCTTTGAGGCGGACCCCTACGAGCAGTACTTC
TRBV30	many	NA	TRBJ2-7	CAWSEGPGTYEQYF	TGTGCCTGGAGCGAGGGGCCCGGGACCTACGAGCAGTACTTC
TRBV11-2	many	NA	TRBJ2-1	CASSHLTNNEQFF	TGTGCCAGCAGCCATCTCACAAACAATGAGCAGTTCTTC
TRBV5-1	NA	NA	TRBJ1-4	CASSPVRGFGEKLFF	TGCGCCAGCAGCCCAGTAAGAGGGTTCGGTGAAAAACTGTTTTTT
TRBV5-1	NA	TRBD1	TRBJ1-2	CASSLGQGGWYGYTF	TGCGCCAGCAGCTTGGGACAGGGAGGATGGTATGGCTACACCTTC
TRBV2	many	TRBD2	TRBJ2-7	CASSELRREVTDEQYF	TGTGCCAGCAGTGAACTAAGGCGGGAGGTTACAGACGAGCAGTACTTC
TRBV7-9	NA	NA	TRBJ2-7	CASSLPEGYEQYF	TGTGCCAGCAGCTTACCAGAAGGTTACGAGCAGTACTTC
TRBV12-3/TRBV12-4	many	NA	TRBJ1-1	CASSSPGKLTEAFF	TGTGCCAGCAGTTCGCCCGGGAAGTTAACTGAAGCTTTCTTT
TRBV7-3	many	TRBD1	TRBJ2-1	CASSSPGQRYNEQFF	TGTGCCAGCAGCTCGCCGGGACAGAGATACAATGAGCAGTTCTTC
TRBV7-2	many	NA	TRBJ2-1	CASSLALGSPSYNEQFF	TGTGCCAGCAGCCTCGCCCTGGGGAGCCCCTCCTACAATGAGCAGTTCTTC
TRBV5-1	many	TRBD2	TRBJ2-7	CASSLAWGTSGYEQYF	TGCGCCAGCAGCTTGGCCTGGGGGACTAGCGGCTACGAGCAGTACTTC
TRBV30	many	NA	TRBJ1-3	CAWSVFLSTPLSGNTIYF	NA
TRBV11-2	many	TRBD1	TRBJ1-2	CASSLDRGQGRYGYTF	TGTGCCAGCAGCTTAGATAGGGGACAGGGGAGGTATGGCTACACCTTC
TRBV18	many	NA	TRBJ2-3	CASSPKLLGHTDTQYF	TGTGCCAGCTCACCAAAATTATTAGGGCACACAGATACGCAGTATTTT
TRBV20-1	few	NA	TRBJ2-1	CSANVKASPTYNEQFF	TGCAGTGCTAATGTAAAAGCTAGCCCGACCTACAATGAGCAGTTCTTC
TRBV7-9	many	NA	TRBJ2-7	CASSLDWRQAPYEQYF	TGTGCCAGCAGCTTAGATTGGCGGCAGGCGCCCTACGAGCAGTACTTC
TRBV19	NA	TRBD1	TRBJ1-5	CASREHRGERNQPQHF	TGTGCCAGTAGAGAGCACAGGGGTGAGAGGAATCAGCCCCAGCATTTT
TRBV7-9	many	NA	TRBJ2-7	CASSPTNYEQYF	TGTGCCAGCAGCCCCACCAACTACGAGCAGTACTTC
TRBV20-1	NA	NA	TRBJ1-2	CSAHLGLYGYTF	TGCAGTGCTCACCTTGGCCTTTATGGCTACACCTTC
TRBV15	many	NA	TRBJ2-1	CATSKSRGPGGWYNEQFF	TGTGCCACCAGCAAATCCCGGGGGCCAGGGGGTTGGTACAATGAGCAGTTCTTC
TRBV24-1	few	NA	TRBJ2-1	CATSDRGTGDNEQFF	TGTGCCACCAGTGATCGCGGGACGGGAGACAATGAGCAGTTCTTC
TRBV9	few	TRBD1	TRBJ1-6	CASSETGQGRSPLHF	TGTGCCAGCAGCGAAACGGGACAGGGTCGGTCACCCCTCCACTTT
TRBV27	few	NA	TRBJ2-3	CASSLAGSGDTQYF	TGTGCCAGCAGTTTAGCGGGGAGCGGAGATACGCAGTATTTT
TRBV9	many	NA	TRBJ2-1	CASSLRQDNSYNEQFF	TGTGCCAGCAGCCTAAGACAGGACAACTCCTACAATGAGCAGTTCTTC
TRBV15	NA	NA	TRBJ1-2	CATSRGEGGPYGYTF	TGTGCCACCAGCAGAGGGGAGGGGGGGCCCTATGGCTACACCTTC
TRBV19	few	TRBD1	TRBJ2-7	CASSIGGQVYEQYF	TGTGCCAGTAGTATAGGGGGACAGGTGTACGAGCAGTACTTC
TRBV5-1	NA	NA	TRBJ1-3	CASSSTASPGNTIYF	TGCGCCAGCAGTTCTACAGCCTCTCCTGGAAACACCATATATTTT